The sequence of this T cell receptor (beta chain) was determined in a study of blood T cell repertoires in COVID-19. Authors' data handling: Estimated nucleated cell counts came from reference gene primer amplification. TCRdb's copy holds only in-frame clones and misses some; the assay was immunoSEQ multiplex PCR. V, J and clone size are those of that table, while D and trimming were read from the DNA. The table includes some 100,000 clones, roughly 80% detected once. Germline lookup yields CDR1 SGHTA and CDR2 FQGNSA. CDR3 length: 16 amino acids. With 5 bases clipped from V and 4 bases from J, the junction kept 13 bases outside the gene matches.

Sequenced input: peripheral blood. The V and J genes are TRBV7-2 and TRBJ2-5, with TRBD1 matching 7 bases. The source is a man in his 70s with acute or convalescent COVID-19. Here the CDR3 reads CASSKIQGLRRETQYF. The DNA for the CDR3 is TGTGCCAGCAGCAAGATACAGGGGTTGCGTAGAGAGACCCAGTACTTC.